These T cell receptor beta chains were read from a single sample in a study of T cell repertoires in cytomegalovirus infection. TCRdb processed the reads anew with MiXCR; each CDR3 protein has one entry. The top ten hold 15% to 20% of the sample, which has nearly 700,000 distinct CDR3 sequences, around a third seen once. Antigens for these TCRs are unknown. Source: cultured PBMCs, taken from culture after CMV antigen stimulation. The source is a human donor in good health (CMV status not recorded). Some clones in this sample may be carry-over from other donors' samples. CDR3s include the opening cysteine and the closing phenylalanine or tryptophan. Each record gives: clone size, V gene, D gene, CDR3 length, J gene, CDR3 DNA, CDR3 protein. D genes are given only for firm matches. The size entry is marked missing in some rows and otherwise reads once, few, many or a size class.

few	TRBV6-5	NA	15	TRBJ1-2	TGTGCCAGCAGTTACTCGATAGGGCGGATCTATGGCTACACCTTC	CASSYSIGRIYGYTF
few	TRBV4-1	NA	12	TRBJ2-7	TGCGCCAGCAGCCCCGAGGGTCGCGAGCAGTACTTC	CASSPEGREQYF
NA	TRBV5-4	NA	16	TRBJ1-3	TGTGCCAGCAGCAGAGACTTCGGGTTCACTGGAAACACCATATATTTT	CASSRDFGFTGNTIYF
NA	TRBV6-1	TRBD1	14	TRBJ2-7	TGTGCCAGCAGGATGACAGGGAGCTCCTACGAGCAGTACTTC	CASRMTGSSYEQYF
many	TRBV7-2	TRBD1	14	TRBJ2-7	TGTGCCAGCAGCTTAGGGACAGGGGCCTACGAGCAGTACTTC	CASSLGTGAYEQYF
few	TRBV29-1	TRBD2	14	TRBJ2-1	TGCAGCGAGAGCGGACTAGCGGGATACAATGAGCAGTTCTTC	CSESGLAGYNEQFF
NA	TRBV11-2	TRBD2	17	TRBJ2-4	TGTGCCAGCAGCTGGGCTAGCGGGAGGGCTGCCAAAAACATTCAGTACTTC	CASSWASGRAAKNIQYF
NA	TRBV6-8	NA	17	TRBJ2-6	TGTGCCAGCAGGAGAAGGACGGTGCTCTCTGGGGCCAACGTCCTGACTTTC	CASRRRTVLSGANVLTF
NA	TRBV19	NA	11	TRBJ2-5	TGTGCCAGTAGTACCCTGGAGACCCAGTACTTC	CASSTLETQYF
NA	TRBV7-9	NA	13	TRBJ1-1	TGTGCCAGCAGCCCGCGGGGGGCGCCTGAAGCTTTCTTT	CASSPRGAPEAFF
NA	TRBV15	NA	16	TRBJ1-3	TGTGCCACCAGCAGAGATCTTTCCGACTCTGGAAACACCATATATTTT	CATSRDLSDSGNTIYF
NA	TRBV19	NA	15	TRBJ1-5	TGTGCCAGTAGTGGGGCGGTTGGGTATCAGCGGCCCCAGCATTTT	CASSGAVGYQRPQHF
NA	TRBV18	NA	14	TRBJ2-3	TGTGCCAGCTCACCACAGACAGACACAGATACGCAGTATTTT	CASSPQTDTDTQYF
NA	TRBV5-4	NA	14	TRBJ2-1	TGTGCCAGCAGCTCCTTAACGGGCCCGGGGGAGCAGTTCTTC	CASSSLTGPGEQFF
NA	TRBV7-4	TRBD1	15	TRBJ1-3	TGTGCCAGCCATTTCTCGACAGGGGGAGGAAACACCATATATTTT	CASHFSTGGGNTIYF
NA	TRBV2	NA	15	TRBJ1-2	TGTGCCAGCAGTTTAGCCAGAGGTACGAGGTATGGCTACACCTTC	CASSLARGTRYGYTF
NA	TRBV4-1	NA	14	TRBJ2-2	TGTGCCAGCAGCCAAGAGTGGGTGACCGGGGAGCTGTTTTTT	CASSQEWVTGELFF
NA	TRBV20-1	NA	12	TRBJ2-1	TGCAGTGTCTATTTGGTGGGCAATGAGCAGTTCTTC	CSVYLVGNEQFF
NA	TRBV7-8	NA	17	TRBJ2-3	TGTGCCAGCAGCTTAGGGTTAGCGGCGAAATCCACAGATACGCAGTATTTT	CASSLGLAAKSTDTQYF
NA	TRBV11-2	NA	17	TRBJ2-3	TGTGCCAGCAGCTTAGATGAAGGGATGTGGGGCACAGATACGCAGTATTTT	CASSLDEGMWGTDTQYF
NA	TRBV6-1	NA	15	TRBJ2-4	TGTGCCAGCAGTCGAACCCCGGGCAATGAAAACATTCAGTACTTC	CASSRTPGNENIQYF
many	TRBV7-2	NA	14	TRBJ2-2	TGTGCCAGCAGCTTAGAGAGGAACACCGGGGAGCTGTTTTTT	CASSLERNTGELFF
few	TRBV4-3	TRBD2	16	TRBJ2-7	TGCGCCAGCAGCCAAGAACTAGCGGAATCATCCTACGAGCAGTACTTC	CASSQELAESSYEQYF
NA	TRBV28	NA	17	TRBJ1-5	TGTGCCAGCAGCCTGACATATACTAAGAGGAGCAATCAGCCCCAGCATTTT	CASSLTYTKRSNQPQHF
NA	TRBV7-9	NA	14	TRBJ1-3	TGTGCCAGCAGCCCCGTAAGATTTGGAAACACCATATATTTT	CASSPVRFGNTIYF
few	TRBV20-1	NA	14	TRBJ2-3	TGCAGTGCTAGAGCCCTGACCGTCACAGATACGCAGTATTTT	CSARALTVTDTQYF
many	TRBV28	TRBD1	15	TRBJ2-7	TGTGCCAGCAGCCCCCGGGACAGCCTTTTCTACGAGCAGTACTTC	CASSPRDSLFYEQYF
few	TRBV4-1	NA	13	TRBJ2-1	TGCGCCAGCAGCCCTTTGGGTTACAATGAGCAGTTCTTC	CASSPLGYNEQFF
NA	TRBV20-1	NA	10	TRBJ2-1	TGCAGTGCGGGATCCAATGAGCAGTTCTTC	CSAGSNEQFF
NA	TRBV18	NA	16	TRBJ1-4	TGTGCCAGCTCACGGGTTCACAGGGAGAGTAATGAAAAACTGTTTTTT	CASSRVHRESNEKLFF
NA	TRBV4-3	NA	13	TRBJ2-1	TGCGCCAGCAGCCAAGATCCCATCAATGAGCAGTTCTTC	CASSQDPINEQFF
NA	TRBV20-1	TRBD2	15	TRBJ2-7	TGCAGTGCTTACCACTCTAGCGGGGAAACCTACGAGCAGTACTTC	CSAYHSSGETYEQYF
few	TRBV4-2	NA	13	TRBJ2-5	TGTGCCAGCAGCCAAGATCTTGTGGAGACCCAGTACTTC	CASSQDLVETQYF
NA	TRBV6-1	TRBD1	16	TRBJ2-7	TGTGCCAGCAGAGGATCCATGGGGGACAGGAGCTACGAGCAGTACTTC	CASRGSMGDRSYEQYF
NA	TRBV27	NA	13	TRBJ1-2	TGTGCCAGCAGCCTCACCCCGTTCGATGGCTACACCTTC	CASSLTPFDGYTF
few	TRBV7-2	NA	15	TRBJ1-4	TGTGCCAGCACCCCGAGTGGAGTGACTAATGAAAAACTGTTTTTT	CASTPSGVTNEKLFF
few	TRBV20-1	NA	15	TRBJ2-7	TGCAGTGCTGCCCGGGGGGCCCTGTCGAAGTACGAGCAGTACTTC	CSAARGALSKYEQYF
NA	TRBV6-1	TRBD2	13	TRBJ2-3	TGTGCCAGCAGTCCAGCGGGGGTAGATACGCAGTATTTT	CASSPAGVDTQYF
NA	TRBV7-9	NA	13	TRBJ2-2	TGTGCCAGCAGCTCTTGGGGGGCCGGGGAGCTGTTTTTT	CASSSWGAGELFF
many	TRBV7-2	NA	14	TRBJ2-7	TGTGCCAGCAGCTTAGGATGGGGGGCCTACGAGCAGTACTTC	CASSLGWGAYEQYF
once	TRBV2	NA	14	TRBJ2-2	TGTGCCGGCGGTCGGGCCCGCACCAGCGGGGAGCTGTTTTTT	CAGGRARTSGELFF
few	TRBV6-1	NA	11	TRBJ1-3	TGTGCCAGCAGTGTAGCTTACACCATATATTTT	CASSVAYTIYF
NA	TRBV6-2/TRBV6-3	NA	14	TRBJ1-2	TGTGCCAGCAGTTACTCGAAACAGGGCTATGGCTACACCTTC	CASSYSKQGYGYTF
NA	TRBV6-5	TRBD2	16	TRBJ2-1	TGTGCCAGCAACCCAGGACTAGCGACAAGGTATAATGAGCAGTTCTTC	CASNPGLATRYNEQFF